This TCR beta chain was observed in a study of cytomegalovirus exposure and HLA in healthy donors. PCR used 60 Vbeta primers and 13 Jbeta primers. The protocol was immunoSEQ multiplex PCR, while the TCRdb copy is restricted to in-frame clones and leaves out a portion. The profile shows 110,000 to 150,000 clones, roughly three quarters of them singletons. This TCR came from a woman aged 30 to 39 in good health and CMV-seronegative. The sequencing input was PBMCs.

For the CDR3, the DNA is TGCGCCAGCAGCCCCACAGAAGAGTCACCCCTCCACTTT. This sequence encodes CASSPTEESPLHF. The rearrangement links TRBV4-1 to TRBJ1-6; D remains unclear. Trimming cost V 4 bases and J 10 bases, with 11 bases left between them. This CDR3 contains 13 residues. Per the germline V gene, CDR1 is MGHRA and CDR2 is YSYEKL.